This record looks at one T cell receptor beta chain sequence and its context. This clonotype has more than one count but fewer than ten. Its specific antigen is unknown. Base-call qualities are not available, and no considerably larger clone is one nucleotide away. The data were obtained in a study of T cell repertoires in cytomegalovirus infection (dated by TCRdb to the late 2010s). Background on the whole study: The peptide stimulations were aimed at well-studied HLA-B-restricted epitopes as well as recently identified HLA-C-restricted CMV epitopes, whose presentation resists viral immunomodulation. Donor HLA type was relevant to the analysis, because carriage of CMV infection together with the matching HLA type was indicated by public TCR beta signatures. Study-wide conclusions, independent of this receptor: Cumulative frequency of public TCR beta family members discriminated carriers of CMV infection plus the relevant HLA type in this cohort and an independent approximately 340-donor cohort. The ex vivo response was dominated by HLA-C-restricted CMV-specific TCR beta clonotypes, which also provided the single most frequent clonotype in two of eight donors.

TCRdb names Illumina HiSeq 1500 as the instrument used. TCRdb trimmed public reads at Q25 via fastp, called clones via MiXCR and kept in-frame beta chains. For every CDR3 protein sequence, its rows merge into one entry that carries the most common genes and DNA. In all, the sample holds some 940,000 distinct CDR3 sequences, and under 40% of those were seen once. Clones ranked in the top ten supply roughly an eighth of the sample. Sequences SGDLS (CDR1) and YYNGEE (CDR2) are obtained from the germline V gene. Reading from cysteine to phenylalanine, the CDR3 counts 17 amino acids. Just CDR3 DNA is preserved here, 51 bases in frame from base 1. The trim is 0 bases for V and 0 bases for J, with a gap of 13 bases between the germline ends. The sample's treatment or condition, from its label and the paper: in vitro stimulation with specific CMV peptide epitopes to enrich CMV-specific T cells.

This chain joins TRBV9 to TRBJ1-3; the best D guess is TRBD1, with 5 bases matching. The clonotype originates from a human donor in good health (CMV status not recorded). Some clones in this sample may be carry-over from other donors' samples. The sequencing here drew on cultured CD8+ T cells from PBMCs, taken from culture after CMV antigen stimulation. The CDR3 region reads CASSVGAGRGSGNTIYF. Read as DNA, the sequence is TGTGCCAGCAGCGTAGGGGCAGGGCGAGGCTCTGGAAACACCATATATTTT.